Below are 15 T cell receptor beta chains sequenced from a single sample in a study of T-cell memory formation after mild COVID-19. TCRdb recomputed calls from the 5' RACE reads with MiXCR, one row per CDR3 protein. The table records around 320,000 distinct CDR3 sequences, around 27% of them present only once. What was sequenced was PBMCs or a T cell subset sorted from them (not recorded which). All receptors derive from an adult woman who had mild COVID-19 (a few samples of this study predate the infection). Cell type and time point are not known.

The CDR3 loop is CASSISGSDTQYF. The CDR3 nucleotides are TGTGCCAGCAGCATCTCTGGGTCAGATACGCAGTATTTT. The chain carries TRBV7-9 and TRBJ2-3; D unresolved. The CDR3 length is 13 residues. Germline lookup yields CDR1 SEHNR and CDR2 FQNEAQ (reference sequence). Trimming shortened V by 5 bases and J by 4 bases, and 10 bases separated the two germline ends.

The chain carries TRBV7-9 and TRBJ2-1; D unclear. With 3 bases removed from V and 5 bases from J, the gap between germline ends came to 14 bases. Germline loops: CDR1 SEHNR, CDR2 FQNEAQ (reference sequence). The CDR3 loop spans 15 amino acids. CDR3 amino acids: CASSFGSPKHNEQFF. DNA of the CDR3: TGTGCCAGCAGCTTTGGATCCCCTAAGCACAATGAGCAGTTCTTC.

This chain joins TRBV4-1 and TRBJ2-2, with D perhaps TRBD1 or TRBD2 (6 bases each). The V gene's germline CDR1 is MGHRA and CDR2 YSYEKL. V lost 0 bases, J lost 4 bases, and 12 bases lay in between. The CDR3 runs to 16 residues. DNA for the CDR3: TGCGCCAGCAGCCAAGAAGCACAGGGAGGCACCGGGGAGCTGTTTTTT. Its protein is CASSQEAQGGTGELFF.

This clonotype showed up just a few times. The chain joins TRBV20-1 to TRBJ2-7, with TRBD2 matching over 10 bases. This CDR3 has 15 amino acids. After removal of 2 bases from V and 5 bases from J, the junction contained 9 bases not matched to a gene. The germline V gene has CDR1 DFQATT and CDR2 SNEGSKA (reference sequence). CDR3 amino acids: CSARPGTSVGNEQYF. DNA for the CDR3: TGCAGTGCTAGACCGGGGACTAGCGTAGGGAACGAGCAGTACTTC.

In this sample, this clonotype turned up once. The chain links TRBV9 to TRBJ2-7, with 7 bases fitting TRBD1. V lost 0 bases to trimming and J lost 0 bases; unmatched junction nucleotides: 3. Germline V lookup: CDR1 SGDLS, CDR2 YYNGEE. This CDR3 is built from 15 residues. In DNA form, the CDR3 reads TGTGCCAGCAGCGTAGCAGGACAGGCCTCCTACGAGCAGTACTTC. Translation gives CASSVAGQASYEQYF.

The chain carries TRBV29-1 and TRBJ2-7, with 9 nucleotides matching TRBD1. This CDR3 contains 14 residues. Germline V CDR1 and CDR2: SQVTM, ANQGSEA. The trim removed 5 bases at V and 0 bases at J, leaving 5 bases unmatched. CDR3 nucleotide sequence: TGCAGCGTTTCCGGGACAGGGAACTCCTACGAGCAGTACTTC. Amino acids: CSVSGTGNSYEQYF.

This clonotype was seen a handful of times. CDR3 region: CASSFIGGRAQETQYF. Written as DNA, the CDR3 is TGTGCCAGCAGCTTTATCGGCGGGAGGGCACAAGAGACCCAGTACTTC. The rearrangement links TRBV7-9 to TRBJ2-5; TRBD2 agrees at 9 bases. Trimming at V came to 3 bases and at J to 2 bases, leaving 7 bases not matched to a gene. The CDR3 consists of 16 residues. CDR1 is SEHNR and CDR2 is FQNEAQ in the germline V gene (reference sequence).

Only a few counts were recorded for this clonotype. The chain recombines TRBV30 with TRBJ2-7; D ambiguous. The CDR3 loop spans 13 amino acids. Trimming removed 2 bases at V and 3 bases at J, with 11 bases between. Germline-derived CDR1 and CDR2 are GTSNPN and SVGIG (reference sequence). CDR3: CAWSSGGRYEQYF. The CDR3 region has the DNA TGTGCCTGGAGTTCTGGCGGCCGCTACGAGCAGTACTTC.

The chain recombines TRBV27 with TRBJ2-1; D call uncertain. Trimming left V 4 bases short and J 5 bases short, with 18 bases between. The germline V gene encodes CDR1 MNHEY and CDR2 SMNVEV (reference sequence). This CDR3 has 16 amino acids. The CDR3 coding sequence is TGTGCCAGCAGTTCCCCGAGGAAGTGGGCGAACAATGAGCAGTTCTTC. Translation gives CASSSPRKWANNEQFF.

V and J are TRBV15 and TRBJ2-3; TRBD2 might be the D (6 bases). Trimming took off 0 bases at V and 6 bases at J, with 16 bases between the two ends. This CDR3 is built from 16 residues. Germline assignment: CDR1 LNHNV and CDR2 YYDKDF (reference sequence). This CDR3 reads CATSREGRTIPDTQYF. DNA for the CDR3: TGTGCCACCAGCAGAGAGGGCCGGACTATCCCCGATACGCAGTATTTT.

The rearrangement links TRBV3-1 to TRBJ2-5; D may correspond to TRBD1 or TRBD2 (6 bases each). V dropped 0 bases and J dropped 1 base, with 9 bases sitting between them. The CDR3 totals 15 residues. CDR1 is LGHDT and CDR2 is YNNKEL in the germline V gene (reference sequence). The CDR3 loop reads CASSQDRGVQETQYF. In DNA, the CDR3 is TGTGCCAGCAGCCAAGATAGGGGGGTCCAAGAGACCCAGTACTTC.

The J gene is TRBJ2-3, the V gene TRBV12-3 or TRBV12-4; 14 positions match TRBD2. The trim removed 4 bases at V and 4 bases at J, leaving 7 bases unmatched. This CDR3 is built from 17 residues. CDR3 nucleotide sequence: TGTGCCAGCAGTTCTCGACTAGCGGGGGGGCCATCAGATACGCAGTATTTT. Translated, it gives CASSSRLAGGPSDTQYF.

This clonotype has just a few counts. This chain links TRBV18 with TRBJ2-7; 11 bases map to TRBD2. With 4 bases clipped from V and 1 base from J, the junction kept 6 bases outside the gene matches. The germline V gene has CDR1 KGHSH and CDR2 LQKENI. The CDR3 spans 16 residues. The CDR3 loop is CASSLGTSGPSYEQYF. In DNA form, the CDR3 reads TGTGCCAGCTCACTAGGGACTAGCGGTCCTTCCTACGAGCAGTACTTC.

This clonotype has more than one count but fewer than ten. This chain links TRBV12-3 or TRBV12-4 with TRBJ1-6, with no clear D. The CDR3 runs to 11 residues. Trimming pared 8 bases from V and 8 bases from J, leaving 7 bases between. CDR3 bases: TGTGCCAGCGGCCTATATTCACCCCTCCACTTT. It yields the protein CASGLYSPLHF.

The sample holds a few counts of this clonotype. The chain carries TRBV3-1 and TRBJ2-1, with 9 bases fitting TRBD2. The CDR3 is 15 amino acids. V shed 1 base and J 15 bases; nucleotides not matched to a gene: 13. The germline gives CDR1 LGHDT, CDR2 YNNKEL (reference sequence). CDR3 sequence (DNA): TGTGCCAGCAGCCAAGTTAGCGGGGGTGGCAACTATCGGTTCTTC. It yields the protein CASSQVSGGGNYRFF.